This note documents a single T cell receptor beta chain sequence. Its antigen remains unidentified. Per-base quality was not reported, and no clone a single base away is much larger than it. V was cut back by 5 bases and J by 5 bases, leaving a gap of 19 bases between them. Via the germline V gene, CDR1 is MDHEN and CDR2 SYDVKM. The CDR3 sequence holds 15 residues, the cysteine and phenylalanine included. Solely the CDR3 DNA is kept, with 45 bases framed from the first base. For the CD8 naive samples, CD45RO-negative cells were positively selected for CCR7, yielding a CD45RA+CCR7+ population from which TemRA cells were excluded. The donors were healthy, HIV-negative adults who had no recently reported acute infections or vaccinations. Only Caucasian adults living in Nashville, Tennessee, USA were represented among the donors. Blood was collected by leukapheresis, and PBMCs were isolated by Ficoll-Histopaque density gradient centrifugation and then cryopreserved in liquid nitrogen vapor phase. Analytical flow cytometry was used to check the purity and quantity of each magnetically sorted T cell population. Each sorted fraction had its genomic DNA isolated and then quantified by UV absorbance on a Nanodrop 2000c.

The sample originates from a study of shared clonotypes between healthy human individuals (dated by TCRdb to about 2020). About the study as a whole: The cohort included a few men and a couple of women between 18 and 49 years of age. Libraries were prepared and TCR repertoires were sequenced by different laboratories using diverse techniques, in order to increase sequencing depth and limit assay-specific biases. For each donor, CD4 naive and CD4 memory were each given three plates, CD8 naive was given two plates, and CD8 memory was given one plate. Leukapheresis yielded between about 0.85 and 10 billion PBMCs per donor. Blood TCR repertoires of four to six healthy adults were deeply sequenced to estimate repertoire size and the extent of clonotype sharing between individuals.

Using the deep immunoSEQ assay, multiplex PCR amplified TCR CDR3 regions from genomic DNA. Genomic DNA extracted from each cell subset was distributed evenly over all wells of several immunoSEQ 96-well plates, and each plate served as one replicate. For sorted subsets, 200 to 250 ng genomic DNA, equal to 30,000 or so T cell genomes, was loaded into each replicate PCR. Purified libraries were quantified with a Qubit 3.0 fluorometer, sized on a Bioanalyzer 2100, and re-quantified with the KAPA Library Quantification kit. Every immunoSEQ 96-well plate was sequenced on a separate single-read 150-cycle Illumina NextSeq 550 flow cell. Turning to the authors' computational methods: Because the immunoSEQ output held only junctional sequences and lacked quality scores, the filtering could not match the filtering applied to full-length reads. Sequences were annotated with PyIR, a Python wrapper for IgBLAST v1.9, and V/J genes and CDR3 were assigned using IMGT germline references. Reads with weak V/J assignments (E-value above 1e-6), missing CDR3, stop codons, out-of-frame junctions, or ambiguous translated residues were removed. V3J clonotypes were defined by identical inferred V gene, J gene, and CDR3 amino acid sequence. The percentage overlap between two repertoires was calculated by dividing the number of shared unique clonotypes by the size of the smaller repertoire. RTK rarefaction, the Chao1 estimator, and Recon v2.1 estimates of unobserved clonotypes were used to assess repertoire richness. For all TCRbeta clonotypes obtained by the gDNA method from several donors, generation probabilities were computed with OLGA. Imported from immuneACCESS, the table was reduced by TCRdb to in-frame sequences with V and J called. These copies leave out some clones; in studies compared against another copy, an unresolved V gene accounts for under half, and the cause of the remainder is not known. That table gives V, J and clone size, and the DNA gave D and trimming. Here the sample has some 2,100,000 clones; about 92% occur a single time. The leading ten clones occupy approximately 1.7% of the sample.

Broader findings and caveats from the paper: Only blood was sampled, and tissue TCR repertoires likely differ from those in blood. Roughly 5% of naive CD4, roughly 3.6% of naive CD8, around 2.3% of memory CD4, and around 0.4% of memory CD8 clonotypes were shared across a few donors. Estimated clonotype richness was generally larger for naive than for memory subsets. The small number of donors limited the genetic and exposure-history diversity represented. Clonotypes shared by all four sorted-subset donors showed higher generation probabilities than non-shared clonotypes. Rarefaction of sorted-subset datasets indicated incomplete sequencing despite the large sequencing depth. Pairwise subsampling indicated that sequencing depth was expected to affect the degree of clonotype sharing among donors.

The V gene is TRBV28 and the J gene is TRBJ2-7; TRBD2 is perhaps the D gene, given 6 matching bases. The sequence derives from a man aged 18-30 years in good health. Some clones in this sample may be carry-over from other donors' samples. Sequencing was performed on naive CD8+ T cells from PBMCs. Per the publication, the cell subset or site label means: CD45RA+CCR7+. The DNA is as follows: TGTGCCAGCAGTCGCGGGGTCCGACTCCCTAACGAGCAGTACTTC. Its translation is CASSRGVRLPNEQYF.